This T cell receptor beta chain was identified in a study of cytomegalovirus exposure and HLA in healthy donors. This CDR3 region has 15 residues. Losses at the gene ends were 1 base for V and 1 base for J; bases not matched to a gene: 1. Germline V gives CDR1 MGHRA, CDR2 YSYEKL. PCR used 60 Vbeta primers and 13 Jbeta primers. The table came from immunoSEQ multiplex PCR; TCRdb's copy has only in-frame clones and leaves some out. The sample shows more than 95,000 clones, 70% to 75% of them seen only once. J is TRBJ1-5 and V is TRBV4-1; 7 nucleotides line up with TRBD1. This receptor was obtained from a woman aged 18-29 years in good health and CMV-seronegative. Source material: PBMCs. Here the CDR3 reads CASSQATGSNQPQHF. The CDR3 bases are TGCGCCAGCAGCCAAGCGACAGGGAGCAATCAGCCCCAGCATTTT.